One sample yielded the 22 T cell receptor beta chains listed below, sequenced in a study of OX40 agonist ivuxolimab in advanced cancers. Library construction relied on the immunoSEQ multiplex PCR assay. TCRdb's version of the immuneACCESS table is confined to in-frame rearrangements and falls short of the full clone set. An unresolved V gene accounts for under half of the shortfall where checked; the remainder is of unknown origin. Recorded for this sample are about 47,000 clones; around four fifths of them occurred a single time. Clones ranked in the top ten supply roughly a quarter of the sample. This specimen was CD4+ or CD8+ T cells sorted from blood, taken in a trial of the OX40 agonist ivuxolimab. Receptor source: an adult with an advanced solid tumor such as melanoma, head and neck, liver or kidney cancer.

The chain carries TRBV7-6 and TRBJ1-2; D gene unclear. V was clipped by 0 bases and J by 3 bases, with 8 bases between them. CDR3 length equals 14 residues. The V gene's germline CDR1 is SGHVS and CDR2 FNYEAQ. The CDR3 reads CASSLAAGDYGYTF. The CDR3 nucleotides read TGTGCCAGCAGCTTAGCCGCTGGAGACTATGGCTACACCTTC. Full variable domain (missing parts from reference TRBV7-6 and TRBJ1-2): GAGVSQSPRYKVTKRGQDVALRCDPISGHVSLYWYRQALGQGPEFLTYFNYEAQQDKSGLPNDRFSAERPEGSISTLTIQRTEQRDSAMYRCASSLAAGDYGYTFGSGTRLTVV.

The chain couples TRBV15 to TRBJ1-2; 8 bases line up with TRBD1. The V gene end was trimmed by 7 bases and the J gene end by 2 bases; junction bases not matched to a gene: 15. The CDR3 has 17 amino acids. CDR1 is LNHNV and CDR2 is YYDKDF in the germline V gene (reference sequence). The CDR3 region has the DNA TGTGCCACCAATGACTGGGGACAGGTTGGACAGAACTATGGCTACACCTTC. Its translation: CATNDWGQVGQNYGYTF. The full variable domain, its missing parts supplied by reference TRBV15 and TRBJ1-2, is DAMVIQNPRYQVTQFGKPVTLSCSQTLNHNVMYWYQQKSSQAPKLLFHYYDKDFNNEADTPDNFQSRRPNTSFCFLDIRSPGLGDTAMYLCATNDWGQVGQNYGYTFGSGTRLTVV.

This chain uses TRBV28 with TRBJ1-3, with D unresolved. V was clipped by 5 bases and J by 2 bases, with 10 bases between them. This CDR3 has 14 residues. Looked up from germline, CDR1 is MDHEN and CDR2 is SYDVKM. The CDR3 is CASSLLGTGNTIYF. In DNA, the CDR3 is TGTGCCAGCAGTCTGCTCGGGACTGGAAACACCATATATTTT. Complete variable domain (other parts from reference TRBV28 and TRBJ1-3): DVKVTQSSRYLVKRTGEKVFLECVQDMDHENMFWYRQDPGLGLRLIYFSYDVKMKEKGDIPEGYSVSREKKERFSLILESASTNQTSMYLCASSLLGTGNTIYFGEGSWLTVV.

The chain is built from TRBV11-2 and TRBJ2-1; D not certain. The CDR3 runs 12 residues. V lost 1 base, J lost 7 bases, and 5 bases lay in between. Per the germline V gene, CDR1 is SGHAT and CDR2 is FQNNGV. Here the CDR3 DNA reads TGTGCCAGCAGCTTAGGTAAGAATGAGCAGTTCTTC. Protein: CASSLGKNEQFF.

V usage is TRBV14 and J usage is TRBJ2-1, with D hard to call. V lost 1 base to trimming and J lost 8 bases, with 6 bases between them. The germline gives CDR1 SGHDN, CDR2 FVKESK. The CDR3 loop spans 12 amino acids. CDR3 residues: CASSQVPYEQFF. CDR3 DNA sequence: TGTGCCAGCAGCCAAGTTCCCTATGAGCAGTTCTTC.

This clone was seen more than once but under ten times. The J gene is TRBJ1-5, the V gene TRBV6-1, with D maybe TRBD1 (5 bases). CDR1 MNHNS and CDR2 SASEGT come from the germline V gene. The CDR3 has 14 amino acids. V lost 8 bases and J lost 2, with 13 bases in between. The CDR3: CASEGHAGNQPQHF. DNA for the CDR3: TGTGCCAGCGAAGGACATGCTGGCAATCAGCCCCAGCATTTT.

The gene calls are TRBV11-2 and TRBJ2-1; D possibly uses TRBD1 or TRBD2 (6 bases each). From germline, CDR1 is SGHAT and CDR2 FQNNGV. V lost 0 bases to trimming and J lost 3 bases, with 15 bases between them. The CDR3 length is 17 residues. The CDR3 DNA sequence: TGTGCCAGCAGCTTAGATAACAGCGGAGGGGGCTACAATGAGCAGTTCTTC. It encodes CASSLDNSGGGYNEQFF.

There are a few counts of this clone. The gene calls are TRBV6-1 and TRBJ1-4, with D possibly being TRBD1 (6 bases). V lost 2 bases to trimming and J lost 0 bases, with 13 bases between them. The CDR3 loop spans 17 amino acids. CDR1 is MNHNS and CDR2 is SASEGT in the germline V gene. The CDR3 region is CASSEHRGGTTNEKLFF. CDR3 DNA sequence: TGTGCCAGCAGTGAACATCGGGGGGGCACAACTAATGAAAAACTGTTTTTT.

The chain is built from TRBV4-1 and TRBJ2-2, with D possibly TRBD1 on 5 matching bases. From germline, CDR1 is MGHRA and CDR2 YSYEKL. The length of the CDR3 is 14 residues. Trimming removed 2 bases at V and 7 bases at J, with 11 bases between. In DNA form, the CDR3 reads TGCGCCAGCAGCCAACGCAGGGTAAACGGGGAGCTGTTTTTT. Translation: CASSQRRVNGELFF.

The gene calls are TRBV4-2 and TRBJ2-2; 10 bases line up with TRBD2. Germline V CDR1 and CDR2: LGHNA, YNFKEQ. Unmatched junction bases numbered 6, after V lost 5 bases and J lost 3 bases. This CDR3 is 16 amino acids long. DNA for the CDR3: TGTGCCAGCAGCACCCCTAGCGGGGGCGACACCGGGGAGCTGTTTTTT. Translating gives CASSTPSGGDTGELFF.

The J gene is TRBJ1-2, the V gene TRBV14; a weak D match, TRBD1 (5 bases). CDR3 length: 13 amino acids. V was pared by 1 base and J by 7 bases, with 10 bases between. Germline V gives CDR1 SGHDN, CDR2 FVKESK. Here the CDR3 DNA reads TGTGCCAGCAGCCAAGGGGACCTGCTTGGCTACACCTTC. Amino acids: CASSQGDLLGYTF.

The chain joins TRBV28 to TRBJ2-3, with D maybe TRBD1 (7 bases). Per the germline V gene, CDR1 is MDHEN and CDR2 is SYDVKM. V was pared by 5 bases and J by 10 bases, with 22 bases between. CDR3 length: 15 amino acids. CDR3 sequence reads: CASSRQGGIDLAQYF. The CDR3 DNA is TGTGCCAGCAGTCGACAGGGAGGAATTGACTTGGCGCAGTATTTT.

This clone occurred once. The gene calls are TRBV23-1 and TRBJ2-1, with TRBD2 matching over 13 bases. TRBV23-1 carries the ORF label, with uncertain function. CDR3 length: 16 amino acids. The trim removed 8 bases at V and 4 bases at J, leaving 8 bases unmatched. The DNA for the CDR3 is TGCGCCAGCGGAAGGACTAGCGGGGGTATTTACAATGAGCAGTTCTTC. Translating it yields CASGRTSGGIYNEQFF.

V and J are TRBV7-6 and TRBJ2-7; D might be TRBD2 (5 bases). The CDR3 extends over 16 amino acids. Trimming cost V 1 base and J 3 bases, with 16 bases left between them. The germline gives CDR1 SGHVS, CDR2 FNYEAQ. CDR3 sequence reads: CASSLGDYQGLYEQYF. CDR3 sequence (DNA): TGTGCCAGCAGCTTAGGCGACTACCAAGGGCTCTACGAGCAGTACTTC.

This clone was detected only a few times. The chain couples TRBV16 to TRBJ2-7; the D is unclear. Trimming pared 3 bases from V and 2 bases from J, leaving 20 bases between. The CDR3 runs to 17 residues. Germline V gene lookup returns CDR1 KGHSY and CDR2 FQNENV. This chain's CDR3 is CASSHSQAPPRAYEQYF. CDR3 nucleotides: TGTGCCAGCAGCCACAGCCAAGCACCCCCTCGGGCCTACGAGCAGTACTTC.

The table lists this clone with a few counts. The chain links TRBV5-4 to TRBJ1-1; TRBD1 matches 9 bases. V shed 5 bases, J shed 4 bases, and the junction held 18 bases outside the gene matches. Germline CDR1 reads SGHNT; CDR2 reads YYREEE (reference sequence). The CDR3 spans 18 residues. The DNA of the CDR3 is TGTGCCAGCAGTTCCCCGGACAGGGGCGGTCTTGTTGGCACTGAAGCTTTCTTT. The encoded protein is CASSSPDRGGLVGTEAFF.

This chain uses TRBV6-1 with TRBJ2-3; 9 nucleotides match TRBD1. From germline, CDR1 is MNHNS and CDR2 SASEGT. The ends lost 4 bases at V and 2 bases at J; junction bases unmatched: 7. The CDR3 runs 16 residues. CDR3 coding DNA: TGTGCCAGCAGTGGGACGGGGACAGGGTTCACAGATACGCAGTATTTT. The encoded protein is CASSGTGTGFTDTQYF.

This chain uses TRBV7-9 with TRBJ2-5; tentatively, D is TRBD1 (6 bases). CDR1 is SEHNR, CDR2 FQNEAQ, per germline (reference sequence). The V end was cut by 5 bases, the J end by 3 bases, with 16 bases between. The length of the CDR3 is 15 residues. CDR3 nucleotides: TGTGCCAGCAGCACTCTGACAGGCTTCGAAGAGACCCAGTACTTC. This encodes CASSTLTGFEETQYF.

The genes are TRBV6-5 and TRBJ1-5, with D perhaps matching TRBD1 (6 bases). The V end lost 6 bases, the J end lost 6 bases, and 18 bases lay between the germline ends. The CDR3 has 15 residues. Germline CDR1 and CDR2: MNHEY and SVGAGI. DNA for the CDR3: TGTGCCAGCAGCACTTACTACAGGGATGGTCAGCCCCAGCATTTT. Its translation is CASSTYYRDGQPQHF.

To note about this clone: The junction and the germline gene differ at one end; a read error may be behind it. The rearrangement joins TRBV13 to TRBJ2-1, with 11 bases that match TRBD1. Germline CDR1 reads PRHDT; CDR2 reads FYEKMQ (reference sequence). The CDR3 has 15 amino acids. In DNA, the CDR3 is TGTGCCAGCAGCATAGGGACAGGGGGGTTTAATGAGCAGTTCTTC. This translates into CASSIGTGGFNEQFF.

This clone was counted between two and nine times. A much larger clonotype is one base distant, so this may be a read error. For the CDR3, the DNA is TGTGCCAGCAGTTCCTCCTACGAGCAGTACTTC. Translated: CASSSSYEQYF. The chain couples TRBV27 to TRBJ2-7; D not certain. Germline values: CDR1 MNHEY, CDR2 SMNVEV (reference sequence). The CDR3 is made up of 11 amino acids. V lost 4 bases to trimming and J lost 0 bases, with 1 base between them.

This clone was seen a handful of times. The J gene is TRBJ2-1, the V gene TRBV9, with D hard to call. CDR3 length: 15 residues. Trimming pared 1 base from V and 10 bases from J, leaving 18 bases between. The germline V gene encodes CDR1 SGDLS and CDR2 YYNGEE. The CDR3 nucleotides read TGTGCCAGCAGCGTACAGTCGGCGCCCGCTGAGGAGCAGTTCTTC. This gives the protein CASSVQSAPAEEQFF. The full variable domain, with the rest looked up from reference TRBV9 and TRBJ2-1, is DSGVTQTPKHLITATGQRVTLRCSPRSGDLSVYWYQQSLDQGLQFLIQYYNGEERAKGNILERFSAQQFPDLHSELNLSSLELGDSALYFCASSVQSAPAEEQFFGPGTRLTVL.